This T cell receptor (beta chain) appears in the sequencing data of a study of T-cell memory formation after mild COVID-19. As for the study in general: TCR clusters were mostly confined to one donor each. Study-level findings and limits: Chiefly within CM and EM were the contracting CD4+ clones; CD8+ ones were within EMRA. CD4/CD8 balance characterized clones contracting day 15 to 85, and CD4+ skew characterized later expanders. Pre-infection memory already had some responding clones, implying cross-reactive memory joined.

Germline loops: CDR1 MNHEY, CDR2 SVGAGI. Trimming pared 0 bases from V and 0 bases from J, leaving 8 bases between. The CDR3 has 15 amino acids. This clonotype came up a few times. Antigen specificity is unknown. TCRdb independently ran MiXCR on the 5' RACE reads; one entry per CDR3 protein. This table holds 550,000 to 700,000 distinct CDR3 sequences, around a sixth found once. The genes are TRBV6-5 and TRBJ1-1; D uncertain. The TCR comes from an adult woman who had mild COVID-19 (a few samples of this study predate the infection). Cell type and time point are not known. Sequencing input: PBMCs or a T cell subset sorted from them (not recorded which). This CDR3 is CASSYSWQMNTEAFF. The CDR3 nucleotides read TGTGCCAGCAGTTACTCTTGGCAGATGAACACTGAAGCTTTCTTT.